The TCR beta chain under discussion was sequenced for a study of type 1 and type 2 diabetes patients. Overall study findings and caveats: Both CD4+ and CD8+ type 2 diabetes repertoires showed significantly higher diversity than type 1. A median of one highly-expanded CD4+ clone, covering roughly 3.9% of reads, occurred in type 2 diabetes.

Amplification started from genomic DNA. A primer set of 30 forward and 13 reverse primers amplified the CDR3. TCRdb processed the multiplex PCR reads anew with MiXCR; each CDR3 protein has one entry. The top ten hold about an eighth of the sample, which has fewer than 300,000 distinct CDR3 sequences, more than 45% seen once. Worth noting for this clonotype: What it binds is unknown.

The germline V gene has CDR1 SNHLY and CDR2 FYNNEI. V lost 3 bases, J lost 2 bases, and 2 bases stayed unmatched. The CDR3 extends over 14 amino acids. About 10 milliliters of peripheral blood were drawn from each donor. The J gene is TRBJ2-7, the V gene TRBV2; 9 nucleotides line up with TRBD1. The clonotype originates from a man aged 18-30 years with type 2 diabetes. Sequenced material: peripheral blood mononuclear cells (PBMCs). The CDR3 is CASSERQGAYEQYF. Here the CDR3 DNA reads TGTGCCAGCAGTGAGAGACAGGGGGCCTACGAGCAGTACTTC.